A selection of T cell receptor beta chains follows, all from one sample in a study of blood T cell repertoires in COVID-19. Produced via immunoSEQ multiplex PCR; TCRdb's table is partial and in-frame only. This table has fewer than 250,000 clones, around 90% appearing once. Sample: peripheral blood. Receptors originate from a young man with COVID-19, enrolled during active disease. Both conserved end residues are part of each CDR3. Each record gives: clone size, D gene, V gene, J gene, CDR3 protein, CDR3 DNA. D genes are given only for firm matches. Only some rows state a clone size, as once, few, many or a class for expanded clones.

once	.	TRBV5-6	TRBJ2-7	CASSLEGNRYEQYF	TGTGCCAGCAGCTTGGAAGGGAACAGGTACGAGCAGTACTTC
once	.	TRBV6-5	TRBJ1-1	CASSYSRDIHTEAFF	TGTGCCAGCAGTTACTCGCGCGATATACACACTGAAGCTTTCTTT
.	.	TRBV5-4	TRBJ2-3	CASSLDSGRGRADTQYF	TGTGCCAGCAGCTTGGATTCTGGGCGGGGCAGGGCAGATACGCAGTATTTT
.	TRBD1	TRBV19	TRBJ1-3	CASSIRTGNSGNTIYF	TGTGCCAGTAGTATACGGACAGGAAACTCTGGAAACACCATATATTTT
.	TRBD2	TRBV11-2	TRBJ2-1	CALGRGAYNEQFF	TGTGCCCTCGGGCGGGGGGCTTATAATGAGCAGTTCTTC
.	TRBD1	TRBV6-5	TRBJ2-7	CFTRQGSYEQYF	TGTTTTACCCGACAGGGATCCTACGAGCAGTACTTC
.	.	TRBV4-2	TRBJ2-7	CASSQDGASSYEQYF	TGTGCCAGCAGCCAAGATGGGGCTAGCTCCTACGAGCAGTACTTC
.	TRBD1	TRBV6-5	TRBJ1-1	CASSNRQGANTEAFF	TGTGCCAGCAGTAACCGACAGGGCGCTAACACTGAAGCTTTCTTT
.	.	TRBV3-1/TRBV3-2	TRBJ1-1	CASSQGRTNTEAFF	TGTGCCAGCAGCCAAGGCAGAACGAACACTGAAGCTTTCTTT
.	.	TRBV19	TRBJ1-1	CASAHSFTGMGNTEAFF	TGTGCCAGCGCTCATTCCTTTACAGGGATGGGGAACACTGAAGCTTTCTTT
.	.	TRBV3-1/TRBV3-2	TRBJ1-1	CASSQGRYTEAFF	TGTGCCAGCAGCCAGGGGAGGTACACTGAAGCTTTCTTT
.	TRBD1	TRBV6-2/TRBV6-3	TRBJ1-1	CASSFYGAVDRADTEAFF	TGTGCCAGCAGTTTTTATGGGGCCGTGGACAGGGCTGACACTGAAGCTTTCTTT
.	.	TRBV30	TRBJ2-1	CAWGPHSSYNEQFF	TGTGCCTGGGGACCACACAGCTCCTACAATGAGCAGTTCTTC
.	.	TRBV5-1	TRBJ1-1	CASSPVASNTEAFF	TGCGCCAGCAGCCCTGTAGCCTCGAACACTGAAGCTTTCTTT
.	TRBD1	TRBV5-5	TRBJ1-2	CASSRGQADGYTF	TGTGCCAGCAGCAGGGGACAGGCGGATGGCTACACCTTC
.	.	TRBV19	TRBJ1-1	CASSKQGRVEAFF	TGTGCCAGTAGTAAGCAGGGGCGCGTTGAAGCTTTCTTT
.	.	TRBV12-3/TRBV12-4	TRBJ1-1	CATQGLTNTEAFF	TGTGCCACCCAGGGGTTAACGAACACTGAAGCTTTCTTT
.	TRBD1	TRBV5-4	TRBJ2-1	CASSRSFGQEFYNEQFF	TGTGCCAGCAGCCGGTCGTTTGGACAGGAGTTCTACAATGAGCAGTTCTTC
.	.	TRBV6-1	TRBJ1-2	CASSEGLRYGYTF	TGTGCCAGCAGTGAAGGGCTTCGCTATGGCTACACCTTC
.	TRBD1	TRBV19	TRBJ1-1	CASSVPPTGVTEAFF	TGTGCCAGTAGTGTCCCCCCGACAGGGGTCACTGAAGCTTTCTTT
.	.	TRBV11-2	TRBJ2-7	CASSLGQGRNEQYF	TGTGCCAGCAGCTTAGGTCAGGGTAGGAACGAGCAGTACTTC
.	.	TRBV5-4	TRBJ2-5	CASSLKGRETQYF	TGTGCCAGCAGCTTAAAGGGGCGGGAGACCCAGTACTTC
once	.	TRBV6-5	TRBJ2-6	CASRLTSSGANVLTF	TGTGCCAGCAGGTTGACATCCTCTGGGGCCAACGTCCTGACTTTC
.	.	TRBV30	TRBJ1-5	CAWNGGSNQPQHF	TGTGCCTGGAACGGGGGTAGCAATCAGCCCCAGCATTTT
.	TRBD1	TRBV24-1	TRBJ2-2	CATSDSGTGDTGELFF	TGTGCCACCAGTGATTCCGGGACAGGGGACACCGGGGAGCTGTTTTTT
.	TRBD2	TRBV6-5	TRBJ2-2	CASRYSGGNTGELFF	TGTGCCAGCAGATATAGCGGGGGGAACACCGGGGAGCTGTTTTTT
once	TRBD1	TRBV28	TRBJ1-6	CASSTPGQGNSPLHF	TGTGCCAGCAGTACGCCGGGACAGGGAAATTCACCCCTCCACTTT